These T cell receptor beta chains were read from a single sample in a study of T cells in localized non-small cell lung cancer. TCRdb's copy holds only in-frame clones and misses some; the assay was immunoSEQ multiplex PCR. The table shows over 25,000 clones, with around 92% occurring only once. This material consisted of peripheral blood, taken before any cancer treatment. Receptors originate from a female donor of 60 years or more with stage I lung adenocarcinoma. Each CDR3 is given with its conserved first and last residue. D genes are given only for firm matches. Clone size is shown for a subset of rows, as once, few, many or a class of expanded clone.

j_gene	len	d_gene	abundance	v_gene	CDR3nt	CDR3aa
TRBJ2-5	13	.	.	TRBV6-1	TGTTCAAGCGTAGAGGGTAGTTTAGAGACCCAGTACTTC	CSSVEGSLETQYF
TRBJ1-1	14	.	.	TRBV10-3	TGTGCCATCAGTGTGCGCCGAGAATTTTATGAAGCTTTCTTT	CAISVRREFYEAFF
TRBJ1-2	12	.	once	TRBV28	TGTGCCAGCAGTTCGGGGGCCCGAGGCTACACCTTC	CASSSGARGYTF
TRBJ1-6	12	.	.	TRBV6-6	TGTGCCAGCAGTTACGCCGATTCACCCCTCCACTTT	CASSYADSPLHF
TRBJ1-4	15	.	.	TRBV15	TGTGCCACCAGCCCCCTGCCCACAACTAATGAAAAACTGTTTTTT	CATSPLPTTNEKLFF
TRBJ2-7	16	TRBD1	.	TRBV5-1	TGCGCCAGCAGCTTGGACCCGACAGGGAGTTCCTACGAGCAGTACTTC	CASSLDPTGSSYEQYF
TRBJ2-2	13	.	.	TRBV5-1	TGCGCCAGCAGCCCGACTTTTGGCGGGGAGCTGTTTTTT	CASSPTFGGELFF
TRBJ1-1	13	TRBD1	.	TRBV7-7	TGTGCTAGCAGCTCCAGCGGGACAGGGGAGGTTTTCTTT	CASSSSGTGEVFF
TRBJ2-5	14	.	.	TRBV4-1	TGCGCCAGCAGCCAAGAGGGCCGGGGTGAGACCCAGTACTTC	CASSQEGRGETQYF
TRBJ2-3	15	TRBD2	.	TRBV7-8	TGTGCCAGCAGCTTCGTTGGGACTAGCGCAGATACGCAGTATTTT	CASSFVGTSADTQYF
TRBJ1-2	13	.	.	TRBV5-5	TGTGCCAGCAGCACCCAGGGGCACTATGGCTACACCTTC	CASSTQGHYGYTF
TRBJ1-1	15	.	.	TRBV9	TGTGCCAGCAGCGTAGAGGGCAGGACGAACACTGAAGCTTTCTTT	CASSVEGRTNTEAFF
TRBJ2-7	17	TRBD2	.	TRBV7-9	TGTGCCAGCAGCCCCATCCCATTCGGGGGGAGCTCCTACGAGCAGTACTTC	CASSPIPFGGSSYEQYF
TRBJ2-1	14	.	.	TRBV10-1	TGCGCCAGCAGTCGGAGGGGAACCTACAATGAGCAGTTCTTC	CASSRRGTYNEQFF
TRBJ2-7	14	.	once	TRBV7-8	TGTGCCAGCAGCTTTCGACAGGGACTCTACGAGCAGTACTTC	CASSFRQGLYEQYF
TRBJ1-1	13	.	.	TRBV25-1	TGTGCCAACGTCTCTCTCTTGAACACTGAAGCTTTCTTT	CANVSLLNTEAFF
TRBJ1-3	13	.	.	TRBV7-9	TGTGCCAGCAGCCCCCCCGCGGGGAACACCATATATTTT	CASSPPAGNTIYF
TRBJ1-4	13	.	.	TRBV5-4	TGTGCCAGCAGCCCGTCCGACCGGGACGTGCTGTTTTTT	CASSPSDRDVLFF
TRBJ1-2	15	.	.	TRBV6-5	TGTGCCAGCAGTTACTCAGGTACAGACCGCTATGGCTACACCTTC	CASSYSGTDRYGYTF
TRBJ1-1	14	.	.	TRBV19	TGTGCCAGTACCTTCCTCAATTTGCCCACTGAAGCTTTCTTT	CASTFLNLPTEAFF
TRBJ2-3	16	TRBD1	.	TRBV7-2	TGTGCCAGCAGCTTAGGCAGTGCAGGGGGCCCAGATACGCAGTATTTT	CASSLGSAGGPDTQYF
TRBJ1-4	19	TRBD1	.	TRBV28	TGTGCCAGCAGACCGAACCTAGGGACAGGGAAAGCAACTAATGAAAAACTGTTTTTT	CASRPNLGTGKATNEKLFF
TRBJ1-5	14	TRBD1	few	TRBV6-5	TGTGCCAGCAGAGAGACAGGGTGGCATCAGCCCCAGCATTTT	CASRETGWHQPQHF
TRBJ1-2	12	.	.	TRBV6-5	TGTGCCAGCAGTTTCAGGGGCAGGGGCTACACCTTC	CASSFRGRGYTF
TRBJ1-2	14	.	once	TRBV19	TGTGCCAGTAGTTCGGTCGTTTCTAACTATGGCTACACCTTC	CASSSVVSNYGYTF
TRBJ1-5	15	.	.	TRBV28	TGTGCCAGCAGTTTGGGGGGGCTTAGCAATCAGCCCCAGCATTTT	CASSLGGLSNQPQHF
TRBJ2-7	12	.	.	TRBV7-2	TGTGCCAGCAGCCCCCATAGTTTAGAGCAGTACTTC	CASSPHSLEQYF
TRBJ2-1	16	.	.	TRBV5-1	TGCGCCAGCAGCCCCAGGGGACTGAGCTCCTACAATGAGCAGTTCTTC	CASSPRGLSSYNEQFF
TRBJ2-7	14	TRBD1	.	TRBV19	TGTGCCAGTAACCCCGGGACAGATCTCTACGAGCAGTACTTC	CASNPGTDLYEQYF
TRBJ2-1	16	TRBD2	.	TRBV9	TGTGCCAGCAGCGTAGGGGGGGGGACCCCCTACAATGAGCAGTTCTTC	CASSVGGGTPYNEQFF
TRBJ2-1	15	TRBD1	.	TRBV19	TGTGCCAGTACCCAGGGGGCAAGGACCTACAATGAGCAGTTCTTC	CASTQGARTYNEQFF
TRBJ2-1	17	.	.	TRBV12-5	TGTGCTAGTGGTTTGGTACTGGCAGGCCGCTCCTACAATGAGCAGTTCTTC	CASGLVLAGRSYNEQFF
TRBJ1-2	11	.	.	TRBV2	TGTGCCAGCAGTCAGAACTATGGCTACACCTTC	CASSQNYGYTF
TRBJ2-1	15	.	once	TRBV6-1	TGTGCCAGCAGTGAATCACAGGGCTCCTACAATGAGCAGTTCTTC	CASSESQGSYNEQFF
TRBJ2-3	14	.	.	TRBV5-4	TGTGCCAGCAGCTTTGAGAGGGGGTTTGATACGCAGTATTTT	CASSFERGFDTQYF
TRBJ2-5	11	.	.	TRBV10-2	TGCGCCATAGGTGGGGGGGGGCCCCAGTACTTC	CAIGGGGPQYF
TRBJ2-1	16	.	.	TRBV7-2	TGTGCCAGCAGCCCGAACCTCCGATCCTCCTACAATGAGCAGTTCTTC	CASSPNLRSSYNEQFF
TRBJ1-1	15	.	.	TRBV5-5	TGTGCCAGCAGCCCGCTCGGGACGGCGAACACTGAAGCTTTCTTT	CASSPLGTANTEAFF
TRBJ1-1	15	.	.	TRBV6-5	TGTGCCAGCAAGGGGTCGGGGGGCACGGACACTGAAGCTTTCTTT	CASKGSGGTDTEAFF
TRBJ1-1	11	.	.	TRBV7-2	TGTGCCATCACGGACGAAATCAAGGCTTTCTTT	CAITDEIKAFF
TRBJ2-3	17	.	.	TRBV9	TGTGCCAGCAGCCGGGGGAATCTCGCAAACCGGGGAGATACGCAGTATTTT	CASSRGNLANRGDTQYF
TRBJ2-7	14	TRBD1	.	TRBV30	TGTGCCTGGCCCAGGGGACAGATTTTCTACGAGCAGTACTTC	CAWPRGQIFYEQYF